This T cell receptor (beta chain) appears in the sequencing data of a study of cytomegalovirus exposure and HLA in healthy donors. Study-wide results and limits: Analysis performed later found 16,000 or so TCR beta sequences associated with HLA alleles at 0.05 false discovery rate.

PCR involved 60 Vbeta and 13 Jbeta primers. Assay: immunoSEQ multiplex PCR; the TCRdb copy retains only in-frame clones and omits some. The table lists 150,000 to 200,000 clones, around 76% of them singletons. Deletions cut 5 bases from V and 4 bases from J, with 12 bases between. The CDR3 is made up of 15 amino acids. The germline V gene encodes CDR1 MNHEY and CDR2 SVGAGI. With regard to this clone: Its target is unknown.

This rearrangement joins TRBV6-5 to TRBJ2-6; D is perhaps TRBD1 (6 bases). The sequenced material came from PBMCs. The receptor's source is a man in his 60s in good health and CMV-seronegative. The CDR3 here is CASSKQGSGANVLTF. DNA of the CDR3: TGTGCCAGCAGTAAACAGGGATCCGGGGCCAACGTCCTGACTTTC.